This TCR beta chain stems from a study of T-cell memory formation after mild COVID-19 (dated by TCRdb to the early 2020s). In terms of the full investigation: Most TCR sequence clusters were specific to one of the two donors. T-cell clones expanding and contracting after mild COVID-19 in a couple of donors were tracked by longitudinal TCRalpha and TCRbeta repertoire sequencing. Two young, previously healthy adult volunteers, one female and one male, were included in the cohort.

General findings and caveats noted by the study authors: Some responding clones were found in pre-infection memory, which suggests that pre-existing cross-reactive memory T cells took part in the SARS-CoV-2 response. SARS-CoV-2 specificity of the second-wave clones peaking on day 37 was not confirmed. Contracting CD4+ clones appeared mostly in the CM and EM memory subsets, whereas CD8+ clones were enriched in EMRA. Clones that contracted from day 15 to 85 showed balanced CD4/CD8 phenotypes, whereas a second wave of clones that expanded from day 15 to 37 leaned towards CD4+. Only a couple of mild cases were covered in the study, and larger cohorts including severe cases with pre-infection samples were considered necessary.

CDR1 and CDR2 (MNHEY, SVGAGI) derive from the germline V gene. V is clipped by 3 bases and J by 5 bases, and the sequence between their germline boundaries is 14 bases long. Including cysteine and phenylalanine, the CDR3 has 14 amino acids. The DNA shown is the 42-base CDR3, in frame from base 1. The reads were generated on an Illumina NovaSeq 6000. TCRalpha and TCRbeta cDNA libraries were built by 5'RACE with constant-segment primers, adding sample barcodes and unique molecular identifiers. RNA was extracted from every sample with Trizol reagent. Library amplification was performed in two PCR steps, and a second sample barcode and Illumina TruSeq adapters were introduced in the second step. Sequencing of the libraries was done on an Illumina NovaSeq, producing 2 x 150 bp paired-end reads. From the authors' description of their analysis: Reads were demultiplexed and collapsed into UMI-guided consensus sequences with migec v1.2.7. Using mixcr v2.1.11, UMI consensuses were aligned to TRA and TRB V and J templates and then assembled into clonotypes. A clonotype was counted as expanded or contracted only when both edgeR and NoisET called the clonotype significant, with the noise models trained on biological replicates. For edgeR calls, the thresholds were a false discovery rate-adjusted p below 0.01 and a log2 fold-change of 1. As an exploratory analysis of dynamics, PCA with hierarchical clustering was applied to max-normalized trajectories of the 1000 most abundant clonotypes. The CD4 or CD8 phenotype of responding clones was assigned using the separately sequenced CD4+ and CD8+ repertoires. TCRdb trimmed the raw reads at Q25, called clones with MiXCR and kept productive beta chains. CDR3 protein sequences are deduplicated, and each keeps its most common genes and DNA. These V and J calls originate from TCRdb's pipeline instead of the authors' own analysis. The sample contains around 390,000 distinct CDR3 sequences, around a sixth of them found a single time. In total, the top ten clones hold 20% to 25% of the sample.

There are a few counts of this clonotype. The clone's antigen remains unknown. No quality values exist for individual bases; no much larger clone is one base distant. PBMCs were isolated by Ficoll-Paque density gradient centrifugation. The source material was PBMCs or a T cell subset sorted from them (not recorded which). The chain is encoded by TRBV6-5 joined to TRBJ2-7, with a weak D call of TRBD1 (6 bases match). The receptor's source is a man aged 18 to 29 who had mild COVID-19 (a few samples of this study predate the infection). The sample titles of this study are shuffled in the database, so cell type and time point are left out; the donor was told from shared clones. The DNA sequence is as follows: TGTGCCAGCAGTTATCGACAGGATGACCACGAGCAGTACTTC. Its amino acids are CASSYRQDDHEQYF.